The entry below describes one T cell receptor (beta chain). What antigen it recognizes has not been identified. The sample holds no much larger clone one base away, and base qualities are not on file. The cohort comprised around 700 healthy bone marrow donors. All cohort members were sampled while nominally healthy, although unrecorded immune exposures were likely present. The donor tested CMV seropositive and was one of the 289 seropositive cohort members. Every donor gave a peripheral blood sample, and the peripheral blood mononuclear cells from that sample were used for TCR beta sequencing. Genomic DNA was extracted from the blood cell samples with the Qiagen DNeasy Blood Extraction Kit. Libraries were constructed by the immunoSEQ multiplex PCR assay. For the multiplex PCR, a mixture combining 60 forward primers for TCR Vbeta segments and 13 reverse primers for TCR Jbeta segments was used. Amplification of the CDR3 region of rearranged TCR beta genes was performed with a multiplex PCR assay on genomic DNA. The Illumina HiSeq System was used to sequence the amplified TCR beta libraries as 87-base-pair reads. Per the authors' processing: A later analysis counted about 80 million unique TCR beta chains across the approximately 700 repertoires, and about 10 million of these chains were shared by at least two donors. Raw reads were error-corrected and collapsed into unique sequences by a nearest-neighbor algorithm in which closely related sequences were merged to remove PCR and sequencing errors. To assign V, D and J gene segments, CDR3 sequences were aligned to IMGT reference sequences. For a sequence to be retained, a match of at least six nucleotides was required to both a V gene segment and a J gene segment. A rearrangement counted as productive if the CDR3 had no stop codons and remained in frame with V and J, and every other rearrangement counted as non-productive. CDR3 was defined according to IMGT convention as the region running from the second conserved V-encoded cysteine to the conserved J-encoded phenylalanine. The earlier analysis of approximately 590 of the donors excluded any sequence lacking an unambiguous match to a single V gene segment. An earlier analysis of some 610 of the donors called V segments functional above 56.7% productive rearrangements and segregating when the between-donor standard deviation exceeded 5%. A statistical classification framework was built for diagnosing cytomegalovirus status from the catalog of TCR beta chain sequences. V and J gene assignment, in a later analysis, came from comparing TCR nucleotide sequences with IMGT/GENE-DB human TR gene sequences. A later analysis assigned CDR3 sequences and most-parsimonious VDJ recombination scenarios with the TCRdist pipeline. In a later analysis, every TCR beta chain was defined by the combination of its CDR3 amino acid sequence and its V-gene family, and reads without a unique V-gene family were dropped. To address suspected cross-contamination and a sequencing artifact, a later analysis removed around 600 highly shared, low-generation-probability nucleotide sequences. In a later analysis, a clonal expansion index for each public chain was calculated from normalized within-repertoire ranks of inferred template counts. A later analysis computed generation probabilities with a VDJ recombination model fitted to out-of-frame rearrangements, and checked the results against IGoR. Hypergeometric tests were used in a later analysis to score TCR-TCR, TCR-HLA and TCR-CMV co-occurrence, with a repertoire-size bias correction applied to the TCR pairs. A later analysis estimated false discovery rates by permuting HLA or CMV assignments 20 times. In a later analysis, co-occurring TCRs were grouped using DBSCAN, and TCRdist sequence similarity was added for clustering within HLA-allele-positive subsets. Co-occurrence clustering excluded repertoires with fewer than 30,000 or more than 120,000 public chains, plus five with anomalous nucleotide sharing. What TCRdb holds here is the immuneACCESS table cut down to in-frame rearrangements. Part of the clones is not present; checked against another copy, under half of the missing clones reflect an unresolved V gene, and the others are unexplained. The DNA gave D and trimming, while V, J and clone size come from that table. This sample lists roughly 150,000 clones; more than 65% were detected once. The top ten constitute about 9.7% of the sample.

The sample belongs to a study of cytomegalovirus exposure and HLA in healthy donors (dated by TCRdb to about 2017). General notes on the study: According to an earlier analysis of around 600 of the donors, 150 million to 200 million T cells yielded 120 million or so unique TCR beta sequences and about 300 Gb of sequence data. All discovery cohort repertoires had been generated using a single sequencing platform. On average, 235,054 unique TCR beta nucleotide sequences were sequenced per donor among more than 350 genotyped donors of the cohort, with roughly 18% of those sequences being non-productive. In addition to the first cohort of around 670 subjects, a separate validation cohort of 120 different subjects was used. The number of donors typed differed by locus, with roughly 620-630 for A, B, C, DRB1 and DQB1, around 500 for DQA1, 600 to 610 for DPA1, and some 470 for DPB1. Roughly five DR-DQ haplotypes were handled as single units for association and clustering because linkage in the cohort was strong. Of the approximately 400 genotyped donors, less than 85% were placed in the genetic ancestry cluster associated with self-reported Caucasian donors. An earlier analysis of fewer than 700 of the donors applied high-throughput TCR beta sequencing to assess whether each TCR beta V gene segment acted as functional or pseudogenic. The study aimed to test whether signatures of past pathogen exposure could be identified by cataloging public T cell receptors. A later genetic analysis took genome-wide SNP genotypes for about 55% of the roughly 670 donors and used that subset as a discovery cohort. Rather than drawing on any new phenotypic data, the later analysis identified candidate immune exposures from TCR beta sequences and the way those sequences occurred across donors. To predict cytomegalovirus infection status, the study combined high-throughput TCR immunosequencing, statistical association of individual TCRs with disease status, and machine learning. To study patterns of TCR occurrence, a later analysis re-analyzed previously published TCR beta repertoires from 666 donors and added high-resolution HLA genotyping. Roughly 300 gigabases of sequencing data and 91 million or so unique TCR sequences made up an early release that covered approximately 650 HLA-typed donors. Donor age, sex, ethnicity and CMV serostatus were compiled together with the repertoire data. The study profiled the T cell repertoires of 550 to 700 subjects by immunosequencing and related them to cytomegalovirus serostatus. Both class I and class II loci were covered by HLA typing, at four-digit resolution.

Reading from cysteine to phenylalanine, the CDR3 counts 14 amino acids. Only the CDR3 part of the read is kept: 42 bases, read in frame from the first base. CDR1 and CDR2 (SGHRS, YFSETQ) derive from the germline V gene. The germline ends are 7 bases apart after V is trimmed by 0 bases and J by 0 bases. On the study overall, not on this receptor specifically: A cluster of highly shared sequence variants was judged likely to represent a technical artifact of the sequencing pipeline. A later analysis found that HLA-associated TCR beta chains were more clonally expanded and had lower generation probabilities than equally common non-associated chains. While some public TCRs were present in many individuals, most TCR sequences turned up only very rarely across donors. Because the 87-base-pair reads could not distinguish some IMGT-functional V segments, including TRBV6-2 and TRBV6-3, those segments were excluded. Linkage disequilibrium might explain the correlated functional status among segregating V segments, but an unknown experimental factor could not be ruled out. In both the original and validation cohorts, the classifier was reported to diagnose cytomegalovirus status with high specificity and sensitivity. A further reported finding was that TCR beta sequences accurately predicted the HLA-A and HLA-B alleles for most subjects in the first cohort. Because counts were too low, 15 to 20 rarely observed V segments, including chromosome 9 orphons, were excluded from the earlier analysis of about 500 of the donors. According to a later analysis, most CMV-associated TCR beta chains appeared to be HLA-restricted, and the HLA associations seemed to be driven largely by CMV exposure. Broadly in line with IMGT annotations, most TCR beta V segments showed up in productive rearrangements about 87% or about 30% of the time in an earlier analysis of some 590 of the donors. A later analysis reported that several top co-occurrence clusters appeared linked to parvovirus B19, influenza, CMV and Epstein-Barr virus. For the cohort, immune exposure information was limited to CMV serostatus. When HLA alleles, especially DR and DQ, strongly co-occurred, attributing TCR associations to individual alleles was difficult. A few of the identified cytomegalovirus-associated TCR beta chains were confirmed in vitro to be specific for cytomegalovirus antigens. In the study, 150 to 200 TCR beta chains were listed as associated with cytomegalovirus. The authors suggested that the approach could potentially be generalized to other disease states and immunological phenotypes. This cohort had only TCR beta chains sequenced, and the lack of alpha or paired-chain data limited which features could be detected. Because HLA typing was missing for some donors at each locus, association tests included only the typed subset. A later genetic analysis associated a missense DCLRE1C variant with V-gene and J-gene trimming of TCR beta chains, and an independent cohort replicated the association. Roughly uniform sequencing depth across donors was assumed in presence/absence analyses, although this assumption may not hold. Compared with the approximately 720-donor mean, donors in an Asian-associated ancestry cluster had fewer N-insertions in productive TCRs, according to a later genetic analysis. In a later analysis, the rate of TCR association differed among HLA loci, with DRB1 alleles having the most associated TCRs and HLA-C alleles having the fewest. Specific HLA alleles were associated with 16,951 TCR beta sequences at a false discovery rate of 0.05 in a later analysis.

This receptor was identified in a man younger than 30 in good health and CMV-seropositive. The sample comprised PBMCs. The chain is made from TRBV5-1 and TRBJ2-7, with a tentative D gene TRBD2 over 5 matching bases. The DNA sequence follows: TGCGCCAGCAGCTTGGCGGGGTACTCCTACGAGCAGTACTTC. Its protein product is CASSLAGYSYEQYF.